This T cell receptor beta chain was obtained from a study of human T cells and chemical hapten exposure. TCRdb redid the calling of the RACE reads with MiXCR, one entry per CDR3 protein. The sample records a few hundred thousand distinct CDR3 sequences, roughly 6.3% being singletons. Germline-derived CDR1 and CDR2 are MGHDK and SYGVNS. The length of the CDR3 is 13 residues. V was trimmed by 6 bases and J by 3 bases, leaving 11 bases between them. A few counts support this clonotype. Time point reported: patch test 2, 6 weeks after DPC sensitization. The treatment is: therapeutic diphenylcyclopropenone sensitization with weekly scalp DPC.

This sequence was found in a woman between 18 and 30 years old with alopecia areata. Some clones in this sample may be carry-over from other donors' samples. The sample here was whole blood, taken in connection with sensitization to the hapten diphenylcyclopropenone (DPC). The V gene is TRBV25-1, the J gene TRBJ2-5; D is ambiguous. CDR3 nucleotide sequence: TGTGCCAGCAGACGGTCCGCCGAAGAGACCCAGTACTTC. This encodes CASRRSAEETQYF.